The clone carrying this TCR beta chain was found a few times. Its antigen is not known. This entry comes from a study of T cell repertoires in cytomegalovirus infection. Study information: HLA-B-restricted CMV epitopes that are well studied, plus recently identified HLA-C-restricted ones, were used by the study. The public TCR beta signatures pointed to both CMV infection and matching HLA type. Study-level points and caveats: The ex vivo response was dominated by HLA-C-restricted CMV-specific TCR beta clonotypes.

This CDR3 comprises 13 residues. Germline CDR1 reads ENHRY; CDR2 reads SYGVKD. The J segment lost 3 bases and the V segment lost 4 bases, leaving 3 bases of the junction unmatched. A single record per CDR3 protein comes from TCRdb applying MiXCR to the reads. The sample lists 45,000 to 65,000 distinct CDR3 sequences, roughly a fifth occurring once. This sequence was found in a human donor in good health (CMV status not recorded). Some clones in this sample may be carry-over from other donors' samples. The specimen was CD8+ T cells from cultured PBMCs, collected from culture after CMV antigen stimulation. The V and J genes are TRBV10-3 and TRBJ2-7; 7 bases align to TRBD2. CDR3 sequence (DNA): TGTGCCATCAGTGCCGGACTAGGCTACGAGCAGTACTTC. Residues: CAISAGLGYEQYF.